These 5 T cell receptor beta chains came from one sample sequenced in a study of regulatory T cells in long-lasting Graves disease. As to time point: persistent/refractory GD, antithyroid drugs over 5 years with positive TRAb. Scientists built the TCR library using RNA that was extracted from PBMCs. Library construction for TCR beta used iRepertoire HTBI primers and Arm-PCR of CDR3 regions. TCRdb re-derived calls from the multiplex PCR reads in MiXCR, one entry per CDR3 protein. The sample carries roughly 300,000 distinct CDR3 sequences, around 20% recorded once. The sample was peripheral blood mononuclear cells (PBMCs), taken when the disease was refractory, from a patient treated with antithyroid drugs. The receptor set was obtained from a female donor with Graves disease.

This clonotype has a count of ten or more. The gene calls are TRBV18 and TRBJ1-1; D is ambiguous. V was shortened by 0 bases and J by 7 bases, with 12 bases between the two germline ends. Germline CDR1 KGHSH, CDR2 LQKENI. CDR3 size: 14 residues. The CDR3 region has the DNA TGTGCCAGCTCACCACCGGCCAACCGAAATGAAGCTTTCTTT. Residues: CASSPPANRNEAFF.

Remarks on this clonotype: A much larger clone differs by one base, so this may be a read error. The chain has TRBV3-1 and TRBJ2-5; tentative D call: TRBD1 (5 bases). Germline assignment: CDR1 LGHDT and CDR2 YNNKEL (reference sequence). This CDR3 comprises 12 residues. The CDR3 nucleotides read TGTGCCGGCAGCCAAGGGGAAGAGACCCAGTACTTC. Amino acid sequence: CAGSQGEETQYF.

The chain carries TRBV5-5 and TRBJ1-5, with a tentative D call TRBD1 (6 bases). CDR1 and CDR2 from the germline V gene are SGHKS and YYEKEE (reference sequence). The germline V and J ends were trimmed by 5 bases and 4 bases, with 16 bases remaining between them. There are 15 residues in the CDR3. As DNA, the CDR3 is TGTGCCAGCAGTGAAACAGGGTGGGGAAATCAGCCCCAGCATTTT. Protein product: CASSETGWGNQPQHF.

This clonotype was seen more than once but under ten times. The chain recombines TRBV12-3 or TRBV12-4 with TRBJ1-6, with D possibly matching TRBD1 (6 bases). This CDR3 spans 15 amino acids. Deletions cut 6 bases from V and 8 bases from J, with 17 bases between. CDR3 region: CASRARGGWDSPLHF. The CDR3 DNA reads TGTGCCAGCAGAGCAAGGGGGGGATGGGATTCACCCCTCCACTTT.

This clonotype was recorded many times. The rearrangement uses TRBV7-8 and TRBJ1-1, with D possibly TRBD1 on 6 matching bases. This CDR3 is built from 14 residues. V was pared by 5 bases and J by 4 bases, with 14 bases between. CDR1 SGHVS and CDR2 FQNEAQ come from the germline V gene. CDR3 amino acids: CASSPRTDLTEAFF. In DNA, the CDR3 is TGTGCCAGCAGCCCGCGGACAGACCTCACTGAAGCTTTCTTT.